Sequencing of this T cell receptor beta chain was carried out in a study of beta chain features in type 1 diabetes. What was sequenced were expressed TCRB transcripts, since all of the isolated RNA had been reverse transcribed. The method was immunoSEQ multiplex PCR; TCRdb's version includes in-frame clones alone and lacks a portion of them. The sample contains 680,000 or so clones, about an eighth of which appear only once. Findings and limits, study-wide: When Type 1 diabetes patients were examined, their TCRB CDR3s proved moderately but significantly shorter in all four CD4+ subsets. Reads derived from cDNA could over-represent cells showing high TCR expression.

Note on this clone: Its matching antigen is unknown.

A CD45RO/CCR7/CD25/CD127/CD95/CD27 panel sorted naive, central memory, regulatory and stem cell-like memory CD4+ cells. Purities over 98% were achieved in all sorted populations. Germline CDR1 and CDR2: GTSNPN and SVGIG (reference sequence). The CDR3 contains 12 residues. V was clipped by 3 bases and J by 1 base, with 6 bases between them. This chain joins TRBV30 and TRBJ2-5; possibly TRBD1 for D (6 bases). This TCR came from a man aged 18 to 30 with type 1 diabetes. The specimen sequenced was naive CD4+ T cells from blood. The CDR3 nucleotides are TGTGCCTGGAGGGACAGCCAAGAGACCCAGTACTTC. It translates to CAWRDSQETQYF. The entire variable domain, with the rest obtained from reference TRBV30 and TRBJ2-5, is as follows: SQTIHQWPATLVQPVGSPLSLECTVEGTSNPNLYWYRQAAGRGLQLLFYSVGIGQISSEVPQNLSASRPQDRQFILSSKKLLLSDSGFYLCAWRDSQETQYFGPGTRLLVL.